The rows below give T cell receptor beta chains drawn from one sample of a study of T cells after yellow fever vaccination. TCRdb processed the 5' RACE reads anew with MiXCR; each CDR3 protein has one entry. The data contain some 550,000 distinct CDR3 sequences, approximately 21% of them singletons. The sample in question was PBMCs, obtained 15 days after the yellow fever booster vaccination. These receptors originate from a man aged 25 to 45 who received the YFV17D yellow fever vaccine. CDR3s include the opening cysteine and the closing phenylalanine or tryptophan. Each record gives: V gene, J gene, clone size, D gene, CDR3 DNA, CDR3 protein. D genes are given only for firm matches. Not all rows give a size; the values are once, few, many and, for expanded clones, a class.

TRBV5-4,TRBJ2-7,.,TRBD2,TGTGCCAGCAGCGCTAGCGCGGGGGACGAGCAGTACTTC,CASSASAGDEQYF
TRBV30,TRBJ2-1,.,.,TGTGCCAGTTTTGGCGCGGGATCCTACAATGAGCAGTTCTTC,CASFGAGSYNEQFF
TRBV5-1,TRBJ2-1,.,.,TGCGCCAGCACCCACCAGACATCGAGGGACAATGAGCAGTTCTTC,CASTHQTSRDNEQFF
TRBV7-9,TRBJ2-7,.,.,TGTGCCAGCAGCTTAGCTTCAGGGGTCGAGCAGTACTTC,CASSLASGVEQYF
TRBV20-1,TRBJ2-3,.,.,TGCAGTGCTAAGGCCCGGGTAACTGGAGATACGCAGTATTTT,CSAKARVTGDTQYF
TRBV27,TRBJ2-3,.,TRBD1,TGTGCCAGCAGTAGAGGCCGTGGACAGGGCGGCACAGATACGCAGTATTTT,CASSRGRGQGGTDTQYF
TRBV7-2,TRBJ2-3,few,TRBD2,TGTGCCAGCGGTAGGCTAGCGGGAGGCACAGATACGCAGTATTTT,CASGRLAGGTDTQYF
TRBV7-2,TRBJ2-5,.,.,TGTGCCAGCAGCTTAAGGGCAGCGGAGTCGGAGACCCAGTACTTC,CASSLRAAESETQYF
TRBV20-1,TRBJ2-3,.,TRBD1,TGCAGCCCAAAGGACAGGGTGCCGGATACGCAGTATTTT,CSPKDRVPDTQYF
TRBV20-1,TRBJ2-5,.,.,TGCAGTGCTAGAAGTCTAGCCGTGGGAGAGACCCAGTACTTC,CSARSLAVGETQYF
TRBV5-1,TRBJ2-3,few,.,TGCGCCAGCACCCTCCCAGGGGTGGCTAGCACAGATACGCAGTATTTT,CASTLPGVASTDTQYF
TRBV7-9,TRBJ2-3,few,.,TGTGCCAGCAGCGGACGGGGGAGCGGGACAGATACGCAGTATTTT,CASSGRGSGTDTQYF
TRBV5-1,TRBJ1-1,few,.,TGCGCCAGCAGCCTGATCATAGCGGGCACTGAAGCTTTCTTT,CASSLIIAGTEAFF
TRBV6-5,TRBJ2-7,few,TRBD2,TGTGCCAGCAGTTCCCGGGAGGGCTACGAGCAGTACTTC,CASSSREGYEQYF
TRBV6-1,TRBJ2-5,.,.,TGTGCCAGCAGTGAATCAGCGGGCGGGGTCCGGGAGACCCAGTACTTC,CASSESAGGVRETQYF
TRBV7-2,TRBJ2-1,few,TRBD2,TGTGCCAGCAGGACTGGACTAGCGGGTTACTTCGATGAGCAGTTCTTC,CASRTGLAGYFDEQFF
TRBV6-6,TRBJ2-7,.,.,TGTGCCAGCAGTTACTCCAGGAACGAGCAGTACTTC,CASSYSRNEQYF
TRBV20-1,TRBJ1-6,.,.,TGCAGTGCTAACCCACCCAGGAGCGGTTCACCCCTCCACTTT,CSANPPRSGSPLHF
TRBV20-1,TRBJ2-7,few,TRBD2,TGCAGTGCCTCGAGCGGGAGCGCCTACGAGCAGTACTTC,CSASSGSAYEQYF
TRBV7-9,TRBJ2-5,many,.,TGTGCCAGCAGCTTAGCGGGGTTAGAGACCCAGTACTTC,CASSLAGLETQYF
TRBV9,TRBJ2-7,.,TRBD1,TGTGCCAGCAGCCCAACGGGACAGGCCCTAGACTACTTC,CASSPTGQALDYF
TRBV3-1,TRBJ1-2,.,TRBD1,TGTGCCAGCAGCCAAGATCCGACAGGGGCCTCCTATGGCTACACCTTC,CASSQDPTGASYGYTF
TRBV10-3,TRBJ2-2,few,.,TGTGCCATCAGTGAGTCGGGTCGGACCGGGGAGCTGTTTTTT,CAISESGRTGELFF
TRBV18,TRBJ2-3,.,TRBD2,TGTGCCAGCTCACCAGCTAGCGGGAGTACAGATACGCAGTATTTT,CASSPASGSTDTQYF